The 17 T cell receptor beta chains below all came from one sample that was sequenced in a study of blood T cell repertoires in COVID-19. This table comes from immunoSEQ multiplex PCR, and its TCRdb copy is limited to in-frame clones, with some not included. The data hold around 220,000 clones, with about 88% observed a single time. Sequencing was done on a sample of peripheral blood. Receptor source: a woman between 45 and 60 years old with COVID-19, enrolled during active disease.

This clone was seen only a few times. The V call is TRBV15, the J call TRBJ1-2; D possibly corresponds to TRBD1 (5 bases). V lost 6 bases to trimming and J lost 3 bases, with 20 bases between them. Germline V gene lookup returns CDR1 LNHNV and CDR2 YYDKDF (reference sequence). The CDR3 sequence is 16 residues long. CDR3 coding DNA: TGTGCCACCAGTCCCGGCCGGGGGTTGGGATACTATGGCTACACCTTC. Translation: CATSPGRGLGYYGYTF.

This sequence joins TRBV13 and TRBJ2-7; D is possibly TRBD1 (5 bases). This CDR3 contains 14 residues. Germline V lookup: CDR1 PRHDT, CDR2 FYEKMQ (reference sequence). The V end lost 4 bases, the J end lost 3 bases, and 13 bases lay between the germline ends. CDR3 DNA: TGTGCCAGCAGCTCCGGACACCGCCTCTACGAGCAGTACTTC. Protein product: CASSSGHRLYEQYF.

The rearrangement uses TRBV11-3 and TRBJ2-2, with D possibly TRBD2 on 6 matching bases. Germline CDR1 is SGHNT and CDR2 is YENEEA. This CDR3 spans 14 amino acids. V was clipped by 6 bases and J by 7 bases, with 15 bases between them. The CDR3 bases are TGTGCCAGCAGGCCTACTCAGGGAGGCGGGGAGCTGTTTTTT. As protein: CASRPTQGGGELFF.

The V and J genes are TRBV9 and TRBJ1-2; D may be TRBD1 (6 bases). This CDR3 comprises 16 residues. V shed 4 bases and J shed 7 bases, with 23 bases lying between them. Germline CDR1 reads SGDLS; CDR2 reads YYNGEE. The CDR3 sequence: CASSPRRGGEVSGYTF. CDR3 sequence (DNA): TGTGCCAGCAGCCCTCGAAGGGGGGGGGAAGTCTCTGGCTACACCTTC.

The gene calls are TRBV3-1 (or the pseudogene TRBV3-2) and TRBJ2-2, with D possibly TRBD1 on 6 matching bases. CDR3 size: 16 residues. V was shortened by 1 base and J by 2 bases, with 11 bases between the two germline ends. CDR1 is LGHDT, CDR2 YNNKEL, per germline (reference sequence). This chain's CDR3 is CASSQAPGHNTGELFF. The DNA of the CDR3 is TGTGCCAGCAGCCAAGCCCCGGGACATAACACCGGGGAGCTGTTTTTT.

The chain joins TRBV5-4 to TRBJ1-6, with TRBD1 matching 8 bases. The V and J ends lost 4 bases and 9 bases, in that order; junction bases with no gene match: 12. The CDR3 consists of 16 residues. The germline V gene encodes CDR1 SGHNT and CDR2 YYREEE (reference sequence). The CDR3 here is CASSPYAGQGSSPLHF. The CDR3 DNA follows: TGTGCCAGCAGCCCTTACGCCGGACAGGGAAGTTCACCCCTCCACTTT.

The chain links TRBV30 to TRBJ1-1; possible D gene TRBD1, 6 bases. The V end lost 0 bases, the J end lost 0 bases, and 14 bases lay between the germline ends. CDR1 is GTSNPN, CDR2 SVGIG, per germline (reference sequence). This CDR3 is built from 16 residues. CDR3 in amino acids: CAWSVPTGSMNTEAFF. As DNA, the CDR3 is TGTGCCTGGAGTGTACCCACAGGGAGCATGAACACTGAAGCTTTCTTT.

With respect to this clone: Other DNA sequences within the sample encode an identical CDR3. This chain links TRBV9 with TRBJ2-3; TRBD1 might be the D (6 bases). Trimming took 0 bases from V and 4 from J, leaving 6 bases between them. CDR3 length: 13 residues. Germline V gene lookup returns CDR1 SGDLS and CDR2 YYNGEE. CDR3 residues: CASSVGGPDTQYF. The CDR3 nucleotides are TGTGCCAGCAGCGTAGGGGGGCCAGATACGCAGTATTTT.

The rearrangement joins TRBV19 to TRBJ1-1, with TRBD1 identical over 9 bases. Germline values: CDR1 LNHDA, CDR2 SQIVND (reference sequence). V was clipped by 6 bases and J by 4 bases; unmatched bases: 3. The CDR3 totals 13 residues. CDR3 sequence (DNA): TGTGCCAGTAGGGGACAGGGTGTCACTGAAGCTTTCTTT. It codes for CASRGQGVTEAFF.

J is TRBJ1-3 and V is TRBV18, with a weak D call TRBD1 (5 bases). The V gene's germline CDR1 is KGHSH and CDR2 LQKENI. V gave up 3 bases and J gave up 2 bases, with 11 bases separating them. The CDR3 is 15 residues long. DNA of the CDR3: TGTGCCAGCTCACCCAGGGACTGGACTGGAAACACCATATATTTT. Translated: CASSPRDWTGNTIYF.

This sequence joins TRBV11-2 and TRBJ1-4; maybe TRBD1 (6 bases). With 6 bases removed from V and 0 bases from J, the gap between germline ends came to 11 bases. Germline CDR1 SGHAT, CDR2 FQNNGV. The CDR3 has 15 amino acids. The CDR3 sequence: CASRRRQATNEKLFF. The CDR3 DNA is TGTGCCAGCAGACGACGACAGGCAACTAATGAAAAACTGTTTTTT.

The V and J genes are TRBV5-4 and TRBJ1-3, with D perhaps matching TRBD1 (6 bases). The CDR3 extends over 16 amino acids. Germline lookup yields CDR1 SGHNT and CDR2 YYREEE (reference sequence). Trimming cost V 1 base and J 4 bases, with 15 bases left between them. In nucleotides, the CDR3 is TGTGCCAGCAGCTTGAAGGGCGGGGGGGCAGGAAACACCATATATTTT. Its protein product is CASSLKGGGAGNTIYF.

V usage is TRBV19 and J usage is TRBJ2-5; TRBD2 is a possible D gene (6 bases). The CDR3 loop spans 15 amino acids. Trimming left V 7 bases short and J 5 bases short, with 20 bases between. CDR1 is LNHDA, CDR2 SQIVND, per germline (reference sequence). CDR3 DNA sequence: TGTGCCAGTACTCCGACAACCCCGGGGGTTGAGACCCAGTACTTC. The encoded protein is CASTPTTPGVETQYF.

The V and J genes are TRBV5-4 and TRBJ1-6; TRBD1 aligns across 8 bases. Germline V gene data show CDR1 as SGHNT and CDR2 as YYREEE (reference sequence). V lost 2 bases to trimming and J lost 7 bases; unmatched junction nucleotides: 8. The CDR3 covers 16 residues. CDR3 coding DNA: TGTGCCAGCAGCTTAACCAGGACAGGGCTAAATTCACCCCTCCACTTT. The encoded protein is CASSLTRTGLNSPLHF. Full variable domain (outside the CDR3, taken from reference TRBV5-4 and TRBJ1-6): ETGVTQSPTHLIKTRGQQVTLRCSSQSGHNTVSWYQQALGQGPQFIFQYYREEENGRGNFPPRFSGLQFPNYSSELNVNALELDDSALYLCASSLTRTGLNSPLHFGNGTRLTVT.

About this clone itself: Germline and junction disagree at one end, which may indicate a read error. This chain joins TRBV6-5 and TRBJ1-1; D gene unclear. This CDR3 is 13 amino acids long. Germline loops: CDR1 MNHEY, CDR2 SVGAGI. CDR3 region: CASRRNRNAEAFF. The CDR3 nucleotides are TGTGCCAGCAGGCGGAACCGGAACGCTGAAGCTTTCTTT.

The V call is TRBV7-2, the J call TRBJ1-5; no firm D call. Germline-derived CDR1 and CDR2 are SGHTA and FQGNSA. V lost 5 bases and J 0 bases, leaving 8 bases between the germline ends. This CDR3 spans 14 amino acids. The chain's CDR3 is CASSPRFSNQPQHF. The CDR3 region has the DNA TGTGCCAGCAGCCCCAGGTTTAGCAATCAGCCCCAGCATTTT.

This chain uses TRBV5-6 with TRBJ1-2, with 7 bases identical to TRBD1. Germline values: CDR1 SGHDT, CDR2 YYEEEE. J gave up 5 bases and V 1 base, and 5 bases lay outside the gene matches. CDR3 length: 14 residues. The CDR3 region has the DNA TGTGCCAGCAGCTTGTGGGACAGCCTATATGGCTACACCTTC. It specifies CASSLWDSLYGYTF.